This T cell receptor beta chain was observed in a study of blood T cell repertoires in COVID-19. Study as a whole: Acute and convalescent COVID-19 samples came from the United States, Italy and Spain.

In the authors' methods: Amplification from reference gene primers served as the basis for estimated nucleated cell counts. Produced via immunoSEQ multiplex PCR; TCRdb's table is partial and in-frame only. That table gives V, J and clone size, and the DNA gave D and trimming. This sample carries roughly 350,000 clones, 91% of them seen once, and the ten largest clones take roughly 3.3%. This clone was observed a single time. V lost 4 bases and J lost 3; bases outside the gene matches: 0. This CDR3 region has 13 residues. CDR1 and CDR2 (germline): MRHNA, SNTAGT. Sequencing was performed on peripheral blood. The TCR originated in a woman aged 18-30 years who had recovered from COVID-19. The chain has TRBV6-4 and TRBJ1-2; TRBD1 agrees at 9 bases. The CDR3 nucleotides read TGTGCCAGCAGTGGACAGGGGGACTATGGCTACACCTTC. It is translated as CASSGQGDYGYTF.